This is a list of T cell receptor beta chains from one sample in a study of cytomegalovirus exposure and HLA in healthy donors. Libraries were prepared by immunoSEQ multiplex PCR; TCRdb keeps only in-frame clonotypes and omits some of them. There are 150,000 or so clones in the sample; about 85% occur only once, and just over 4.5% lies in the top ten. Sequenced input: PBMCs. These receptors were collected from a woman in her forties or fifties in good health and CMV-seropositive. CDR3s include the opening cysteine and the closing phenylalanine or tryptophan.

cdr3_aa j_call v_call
CASSIGLAGVGDTQYF TRBJ2-3 TRBV5-4
CASSARQVPEAFF TRBJ1-1 TRBV7-2
CASSVGRRGLAEHNEQFF TRBJ2-1 TRBV9
CASSPLRTAQETQYF TRBJ2-5 TRBV18
CASSQGTSGNYEQYF TRBJ2-7 TRBV4-3
CASSLPHGSYEQYF TRBJ2-7 TRBV28
CASSLIGAGGPVSEQYF TRBJ2-7 TRBV27
CASSWTFTGGGNYGYTF TRBJ1-2 TRBV7-2
CASSSGGAPWNEQFF TRBJ2-1 TRBV19
CASSPGGGRSGNTIYF TRBJ1-3 TRBV28
CASSAPDGYTF TRBJ1-2 TRBV9
CASSNLDSSGANVLTF TRBJ2-6 TRBV7-3
CASSSDRGRHEQYF TRBJ2-7 TRBV5-4
CASMTGGKSYNSPLHF TRBJ1-6 TRBV27
CAISSGRDSTDTQYF TRBJ2-3 TRBV10-3
CASHEQGASYNEQFF TRBJ2-1 TRBV28
CASREPGQGQSGELFF TRBJ2-2 TRBV6-1
CASSFLRSAAGGAGYEQFF TRBJ2-1 TRBV28
CASSQGIGGPGYTF TRBJ1-2 TRBV4-1
CASRHTGNYGYTF TRBJ1-2 TRBV5-5
CASSVGQQGTEAFF TRBJ1-1 TRBV9